Below are 7 T cell receptor beta chains sequenced from a single sample in a study of identical twins. MiXCR, applied by TCRdb to the 5' RACE reads, yields one record per CDR3 protein. The data contain approximately 600,000 distinct CDR3 sequences, roughly 6.6% of them singletons. This same sample was also taken into another study, of yellow fever vaccine responses in identical twins.

Sequenced material: PBMCs. The receptor source for this set is a woman between 18 and 29 years old in good health.

This sequence joins TRBV20-1 and TRBJ2-7, with D perhaps matching TRBD1 (6 bases). CDR1 is DFQATT, CDR2 SNEGSKA, per germline (reference sequence). V shed 3 bases and J shed 11 bases, with 32 bases lying between them. The CDR3 totals 17 residues. The CDR3: CSARDVFPGQNIEWEYF. The DNA for the CDR3 is TGCAGTGCTAGGGACGTTTTCCCGGGACAAAACATCGAATGGGAGTACTTC.

The chain joins TRBV2 to TRBJ1-2; a weak D match, TRBD1 (5 bases). The germline gives CDR1 SNHLY, CDR2 FYNNEI. The V end was cut by 1 base, the J end by 4 bases, with 10 bases between. The CDR3 has 14 amino acids. This CDR3 reads CASSEGQGGYGYTF. The CDR3 bases are TGTGCCAGCAGTGAAGGGCAGGGAGGCTATGGCTACACCTTC.

The chain has TRBV20-1 and TRBJ2-7; D is ambiguous. The CDR3 runs to 12 residues. V gave up 1 base and J gave up 1 base, with 5 bases separating them. CDR1 is DFQATT, CDR2 SNEGSKA, per germline (reference sequence). CDR3 nucleotides: TGCAGTGCTAGAGGGCAGTCCTACGAGCAGTACGTC. Protein product: CSARGQSYEQYV.

This clonotype has at least ten counts. The rearrangement joins TRBV28 to TRBJ2-2; D is unresolved. Trimming took 7 bases from V and 1 from J, leaving 4 bases between them. Germline CDR1 is MDHEN and CDR2 is SYDVKM. The CDR3 extends over 12 amino acids. The CDR3 spells CASTLNTGELFF. CDR3 nucleotides: TGTGCCAGCACCCTGAACACCGGGGAGCTGTTTTTT.

Ten or more counts support this clonotype. The V and J genes are TRBV7-9 and TRBJ1-4, with TRBD1 identical over 10 bases. The CDR3 runs to 14 residues. The V and J ends lost 2 bases and 14 bases, in that order; junction bases with no gene match: 8. Per the germline V gene, CDR1 is SEHNR and CDR2 is FQNEAQ (reference sequence). This CDR3 reads CASSLSGQGRVLFF. The CDR3 coding sequence is TGTGCCAGCAGCTTATCGGGACAGGGGAGGGTGCTGTTTTTT.

This clonotype has a handful of counts. The chain combines TRBV25-1 with TRBJ2-1; tentatively, D is TRBD2 (5 bases). The V gene lost 4 bases and the J gene lost 2 bases, with 15 bases spanning the gap. The CDR3 runs to 16 residues. In germline, CDR1 is MGHDK, CDR2 SYGVNS. CDR3 sequence: CASSAMGSGTYNEQFF. As DNA, the CDR3 is TGTGCCAGCAGTGCGATGGGGAGCGGAACCTACAATGAGCAGTTCTTC.

Ten or more counts support this clonotype. This chain uses TRBV5-1 with TRBJ2-5; D might be TRBD1 (5 bases). The CDR3 runs 14 residues. The germline V gene has CDR1 SGHRS and CDR2 YFSETQ. Trimming pared 5 bases from V and 5 bases from J, leaving 16 bases between. CDR3 nucleotides: TGCGCCAGCAGAAACACCAGGGTTGGGGAGACCCAGTACTTC. Amino acids: CASRNTRVGETQYF.